The 9 T cell receptor beta chains below come from one sample, sequenced in a study of control samples from healthy donors and cancer patients. Only in-frame clones appear in the TCRdb table, and some are missing; sequencing was by immunoSEQ multiplex PCR. The data hold some 150,000 clones, with roughly 92% observed a single time. Sample: blood. The source of these receptors is a man aged 35 to 55 in good health.

This clone was picked up one time. The chain links TRBV28 to TRBJ2-5; D is uncertain. CDR1 is MDHEN, CDR2 SYDVKM, per germline. V was shortened by 6 bases and J by 3 bases, with 5 bases between the two germline ends. CDR3 length equals 11 residues. CDR3 loop: CASSSKETQYF. Here the CDR3 DNA reads TGTGCCAGCAGCTCTAAAGAGACCCAGTACTTC.

The chain is built from TRBV9 and TRBJ2-5; D not certain. The CDR3 runs 16 residues. The germline V gene encodes CDR1 SGDLS and CDR2 YYNGEE. The V and J ends lost 3 bases and 0 bases respectively, with 15 bases between them. The CDR3 sequence is CASSAPTLGNQETQYF. DNA of the CDR3: TGTGCCAGCAGCGCTCCTACCTTGGGAAACCAAGAGACCCAGTACTTC.

This chain uses TRBV5-4 with TRBJ2-2; no reliable D call. This CDR3 region has 13 residues. The V gene lost 2 bases and the J gene lost 5 bases, with 7 bases spanning the gap. Germline loops: CDR1 SGHNT, CDR2 YYREEE (reference sequence). CDR3 DNA: TGTGCCAGCAGCTTCCCCGGGACCGGGGAGCTGTTTTTT. Amino acids: CASSFPGTGELFF.

The chain uses TRBV18 and TRBJ1-2; 9 bases are shared with TRBD1. CDR1 and CDR2 (germline): KGHSH, LQKENI. The CDR3 length is 15 residues. Trimming cost V 3 bases and J 8 bases; bases outside gene matches: 10. The chain's CDR3 is CASSPGTGNGRGYTF. CDR3 sequence (DNA): TGTGCCAGCTCACCCGGGACAGGGAATGGGAGAGGCTACACCTTC. The variable domain in full, with the rest retrieved from reference TRBV18 and TRBJ1-2, is NAGVMQNPRHLVRRRGQEARLRCSPMKGHSHVYWYRQLPEEGLKFMVYLQKENIIDESGMPKERFSAEFPKEGPSILRIQQVVRGDSAAYFCASSPGTGNGRGYTFGSGTRLTVV.

The chain recombines TRBV5-1 with TRBJ2-7, with D possibly being TRBD2 (6 bases). V was trimmed by 4 bases and J by 0 bases, leaving 11 bases between them. This CDR3 has 14 residues. CDR1 is SGHRS and CDR2 is YFSETQ in the germline V gene. The CDR3, as DNA: TGCGCCAGCAGCACCTACGGGGGCTCCTACGAGCAGTACTTC. This translates into CASSTYGGSYEQYF.

CDR3 bases: TGTGCCAGCAGTCCCTCGGACAGGGGAAACACCATATATTTT. Its translation: CASSPSDRGNTIYF. V gene TRBV6-5 combines with J gene TRBJ1-3, with 7 bases identical to TRBD1. Trimming cost V 5 bases and J 4 bases; bases outside gene matches: 5. This CDR3 has 14 residues. The germline gives CDR1 MNHEY, CDR2 SVGAGI.

This chain connects TRBV4-2 to TRBJ2-5; TRBD1 or TRBD2 may be the D gene (6 bases each). This CDR3 is built from 15 residues. V was trimmed by 1 base and J by 4 bases, leaving 13 bases between them. Looked up from germline, CDR1 is LGHNA and CDR2 is YNFKEQ. The CDR3 is CASSQVVGGGETQYF. CDR3 nucleotide sequence: TGTGCCAGCAGCCAAGTCGTGGGGGGCGGAGAGACCCAGTACTTC.

The chain links TRBV12-3 or TRBV12-4 to TRBJ1-3; no clear D. The CDR3 has 13 amino acids. Trimming shortened V by 6 bases and J by 2 bases, and 8 bases separated the two germline ends. DNA of the CDR3: TGTGCCAGCAGCCCCCAAACTGGAAACACCATATATTTT. Its protein product is CASSPQTGNTIYF.

This chain joins TRBV6-6 and TRBJ2-7; D is unclear. The CDR3 is 12 residues long. Germline assignment: CDR1 MNHNY and CDR2 SVGAGI (reference sequence). Trimming took off 2 bases at V and 3 bases at J, with 5 bases between the two ends. DNA of the CDR3: TGTGCCAGCAGTTACCGGTACTACGAGCAGTACTTC. This codes for CASSYRYYEQYF.